This T cell receptor (beta chain) was profiled in a study of T cells in Graves' hyperthyroidism and ophthalmopathy. Amplification targeted TCR beta CDR3 regions from RNA transcripts. The HTBI primer set was used in a first-round RT-PCR of the TCR CDR3. TCRdb redid the calling of the multiplex PCR reads with MiXCR, one entry per CDR3 protein. Altogether about 550,000 distinct CDR3 sequences are present, less than 25% being singletons, with the ten largest covering about 25%. In regard to this clonotype: Its specificity is not known.

Graves' hyperthyroidism without ophthalmopathy progression within 18 months was termed stable. Diagnoses were established using clinical symptoms, serum thyroxine and TRAb, thyroid ultrasound and orbital computed tomography. General study results and limits: Most clonotypes expanded in thyroid above 0.001 were likewise present in blood.

The sequenced material came from blood. This sequence was found in a man between 18 and 35 years old with Graves' hyperthyroidism.

CDR3: CASSLERGFHEQYF. CDR3 nucleotide sequence: TGTGCCAGCAGCTTAGAACGGGGGTTCCACGAGCAGTACTTC. The J gene is TRBJ2-7, the V gene TRBV7-6, with D tentatively TRBD2 (6 bases). CDR3 length: 14 amino acids. Trimming shortened V by 1 base and J by 5 bases, and 12 bases separated the two germline ends. Germline V gene lookup returns CDR1 SGHVS and CDR2 FNYEAQ.